This TCR beta chain was documented in a study of cytomegalovirus exposure and HLA in healthy donors. The overall study: Previous work identified 120 million or so unique TCR beta sequences from about 179 million T cells. Genetic ancestry analysis placed about 84% of the 400 or so donors that were genotyped in the Caucasian-associated cluster.

With respect to this clone: The antigen remains unidentified.

V was cut by 4 bases and J by 0 bases, with 17 bases left in between. Germline CDR1 and CDR2: SGHRS and YFSETQ. This CDR3 is built from 17 residues. Findings and limits, study-wide: Researchers counted 180 or so TCR beta chains as cytomegalovirus-associated. Most CMV-associated TCR beta chains were later found to appear HLA-restricted.

This PCR relied on a set of 60 Vbeta primers and 13 Jbeta primers. This table comes from immunoSEQ multiplex PCR, and its TCRdb copy is limited to in-frame clones, with some not included. The sample yields some 90,000 clones, around three fifths seen once. The sample taken for sequencing was PBMCs. The TCR originated in a boy aged 5-17 years in good health and CMV-seropositive. V usage is TRBV5-1 and J usage is TRBJ2-1; possibly TRBD2 for D (6 bases). CDR3 nucleotide sequence: TGCGCCAGCAGCCCCGTCGCGGGAATAAGCTCCTACAATGAGCAGTTCTTC. Translating it yields CASSPVAGISSYNEQFF.